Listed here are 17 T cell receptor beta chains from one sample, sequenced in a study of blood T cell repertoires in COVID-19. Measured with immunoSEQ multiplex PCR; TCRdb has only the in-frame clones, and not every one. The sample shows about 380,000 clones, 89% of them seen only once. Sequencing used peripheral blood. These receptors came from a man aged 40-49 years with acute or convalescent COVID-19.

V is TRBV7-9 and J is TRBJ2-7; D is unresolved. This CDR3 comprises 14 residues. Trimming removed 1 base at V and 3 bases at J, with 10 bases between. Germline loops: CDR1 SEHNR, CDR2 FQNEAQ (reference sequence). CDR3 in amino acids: CASSLGGNDYEQYF. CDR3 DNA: TGTGCCAGCAGCTTAGGCGGCAATGACTACGAGCAGTACTTC.

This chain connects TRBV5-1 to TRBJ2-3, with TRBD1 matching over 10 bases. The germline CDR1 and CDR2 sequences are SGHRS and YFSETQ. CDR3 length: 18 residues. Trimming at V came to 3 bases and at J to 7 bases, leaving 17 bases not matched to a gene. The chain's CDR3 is CASSSLWGKGTGENTQYF. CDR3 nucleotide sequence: TGCGCCAGCAGCTCATTGTGGGGGAAGGGGACAGGGGAGAATACGCAGTATTTT.

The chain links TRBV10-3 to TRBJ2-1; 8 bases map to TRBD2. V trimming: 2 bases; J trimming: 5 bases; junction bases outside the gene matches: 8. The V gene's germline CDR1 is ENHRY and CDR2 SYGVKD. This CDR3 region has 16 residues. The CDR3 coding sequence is TGTGCCATCAGTGAGAGGTCAGGAGCGGGAGACAATGAGCAGTTCTTC. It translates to CAISERSGAGDNEQFF.

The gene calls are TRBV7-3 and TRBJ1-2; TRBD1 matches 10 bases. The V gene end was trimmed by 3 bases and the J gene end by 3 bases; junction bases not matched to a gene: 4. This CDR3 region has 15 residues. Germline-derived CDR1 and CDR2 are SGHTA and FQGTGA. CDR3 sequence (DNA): TGTGCCAGCAGCTTGTTAGGACAGGGGGACTATGGCTACACCTTC. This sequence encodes CASSLLGQGDYGYTF.

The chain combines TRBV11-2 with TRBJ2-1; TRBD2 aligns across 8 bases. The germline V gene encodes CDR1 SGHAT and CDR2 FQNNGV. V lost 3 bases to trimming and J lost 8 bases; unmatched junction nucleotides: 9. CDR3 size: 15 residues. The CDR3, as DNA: TGTGCCAGCAGCTTCTTGACGGGGGGGCCGGATGAGCAGTTCTTC. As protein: CASSFLTGGPDEQFF.

The CDR3 DNA follows: TGTGCCAGCAGACCGAAGGGGACCTATAATTCACCCCTCCACTTT. Translating gives CASRPKGTYNSPLHF. This rearrangement joins TRBV3-1 (or the pseudogene TRBV3-2) to TRBJ1-6; D is possibly TRBD1 (5 bases). Trimming cost V 6 bases and J 2 bases, with 11 bases left between them. Germline CDR1 reads LGHDT; CDR2 reads YNNKEL (reference sequence). There are 15 residues in the CDR3.

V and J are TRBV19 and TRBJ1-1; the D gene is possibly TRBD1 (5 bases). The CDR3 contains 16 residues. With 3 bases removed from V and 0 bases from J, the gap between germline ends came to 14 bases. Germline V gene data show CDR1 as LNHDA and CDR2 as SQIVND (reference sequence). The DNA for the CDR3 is TGTGCCAGTAGTATCAGCAGGGCTTTAATGAACACTGAAGCTTTCTTT. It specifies CASSISRALMNTEAFF.

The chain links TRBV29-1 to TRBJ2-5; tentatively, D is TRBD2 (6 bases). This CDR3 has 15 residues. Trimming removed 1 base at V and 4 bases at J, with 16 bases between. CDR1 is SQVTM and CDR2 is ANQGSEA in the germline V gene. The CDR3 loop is CSVEVIGGFGETQYF. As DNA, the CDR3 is TGCAGCGTTGAAGTCATTGGAGGGTTTGGAGAGACCCAGTACTTC.

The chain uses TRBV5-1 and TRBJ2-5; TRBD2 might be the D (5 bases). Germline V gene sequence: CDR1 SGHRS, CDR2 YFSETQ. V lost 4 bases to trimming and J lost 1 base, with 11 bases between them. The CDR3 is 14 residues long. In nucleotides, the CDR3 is TGCGCCAGCAGCCCCAGCGGCCCCCAAGAGACCCAGTACTTC. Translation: CASSPSGPQETQYF. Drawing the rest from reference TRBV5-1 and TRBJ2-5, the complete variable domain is KAGVTQTPRYLIKTRGQQVTLSCSPISGHRSVSWYQQTPGQGLQFLFEYFSETQRNKGNFPGRFSGRQFSNSRSEMNVSTLELGDSALYLCASSPSGPQETQYFGPGTRLLVL.

Written as DNA, the CDR3 is TGTGCCAGTAGTACGGGACAGGTCAATTCACCCCTCCACTTT. It codes for CASSTGQVNSPLHF. The J gene is TRBJ1-6, the V gene TRBV19; 8 nucleotides line up with TRBD1. With V trimmed by 4 bases and J by 7 bases, 3 bases remained unmatched. From germline, CDR1 is LNHDA and CDR2 SQIVND (reference sequence). CDR3 length equals 14 residues. Drawing the rest from reference TRBV19 and TRBJ1-6, the complete variable domain is DGGITQSPKYLFRKEGQNVTLSCEQNLNHDAMYWYRQDPGQGLRLIYYSQIVNDFQKGDIAEGYSVSREKKESFPLTVTSAQKNPTAFYLCASSTGQVNSPLHFGNGTRLTVT.

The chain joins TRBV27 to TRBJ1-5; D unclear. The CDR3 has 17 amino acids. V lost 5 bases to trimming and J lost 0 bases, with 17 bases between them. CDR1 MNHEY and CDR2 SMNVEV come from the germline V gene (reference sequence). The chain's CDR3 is CASSPFGTDPSNQPQHF. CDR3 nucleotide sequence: TGTGCCAGCAGTCCATTCGGTACAGACCCTAGCAATCAGCCCCAGCATTTT.

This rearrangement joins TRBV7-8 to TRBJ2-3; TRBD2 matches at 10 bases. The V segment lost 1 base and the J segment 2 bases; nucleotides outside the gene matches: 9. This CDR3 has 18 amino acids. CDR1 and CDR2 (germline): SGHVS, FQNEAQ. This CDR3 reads CASSLVDLAGEFTDTQYF. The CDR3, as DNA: TGTGCCAGCAGCTTAGTAGATCTAGCGGGAGAGTTCACAGATACGCAGTATTTT.

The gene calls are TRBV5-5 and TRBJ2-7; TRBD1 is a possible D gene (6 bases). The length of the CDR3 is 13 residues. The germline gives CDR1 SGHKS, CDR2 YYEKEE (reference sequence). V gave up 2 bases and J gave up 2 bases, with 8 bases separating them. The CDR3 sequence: CASSLQGPYEQYF. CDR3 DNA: TGTGCCAGCAGCTTACAGGGCCCCTACGAGCAGTACTTC.

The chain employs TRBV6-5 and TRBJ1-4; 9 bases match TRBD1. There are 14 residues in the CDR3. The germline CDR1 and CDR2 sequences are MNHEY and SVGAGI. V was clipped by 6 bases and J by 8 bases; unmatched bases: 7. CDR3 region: CASSQGQGSEKLFF. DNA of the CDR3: TGTGCCAGCAGCCAAGGACAGGGGTCGGAAAAACTGTTTTTT.

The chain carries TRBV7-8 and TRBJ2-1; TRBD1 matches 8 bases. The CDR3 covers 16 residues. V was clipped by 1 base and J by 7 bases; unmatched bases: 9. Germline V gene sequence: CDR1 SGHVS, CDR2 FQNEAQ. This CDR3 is CASSLDSRGQGNEQFF. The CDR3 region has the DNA TGTGCCAGCAGCTTAGACTCCAGGGGGCAGGGGAATGAGCAGTTCTTC.

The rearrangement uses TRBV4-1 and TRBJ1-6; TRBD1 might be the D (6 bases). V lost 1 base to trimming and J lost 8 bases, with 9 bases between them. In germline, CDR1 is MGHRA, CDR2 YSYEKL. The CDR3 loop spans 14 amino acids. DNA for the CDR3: TGCGCCAGCAGCCAAGGGACAGTCGATTCACCCCTCCACTTT. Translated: CASSQGTVDSPLHF.

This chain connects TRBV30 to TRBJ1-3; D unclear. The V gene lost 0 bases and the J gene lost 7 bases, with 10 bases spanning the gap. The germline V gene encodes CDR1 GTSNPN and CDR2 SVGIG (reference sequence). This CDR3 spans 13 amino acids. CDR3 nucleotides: TGTGCCTGGAGTGTCGGAGCGGGGAACACCATATATTTT. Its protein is CAWSVGAGNTIYF.